This T cell receptor (beta chain) was recovered during a study of control samples from healthy donors and cancer patients (TCRdb year 2020). About this clone itself: What this receptor recognizes is not known. Base qualities are missing; no much larger clone stands one base away.

The protocol used for the library was the immunoSEQ multiplex PCR assay. TCRdb mirrors the immuneACCESS table, restricted to in-frame sequences. Some clones are absent from its copies; in checked studies, under half trace to an unresolved V gene, and the reason for the others is unknown. The sample table lists approximately 170,000 clones, roughly 92% of them with a count of one. The top ten clonotypes cover 1.1% to 1.5% of the sample. The CDR3 starts with the cysteine, ends with the phenylalanine, and has 15 residues. CDR3 DNA only is kept here, 45 bases in frame from base 1. The germline V gene sets CDR1 to SGDLS and CDR2 to YYNGEE. At the junction V is shortened by 0 bases and J by 4 bases, with 14 bases in between.

The sequenced sample consisted of blood. This receptor was identified in a man aged 25 to 45 in good health. The rearranged segments are TRBV9 and TRBJ2-7; a tentative D call is TRBD2 (7 bases match). The DNA sequence follows: TGTGCCAGCAGCGTAGCTGAGGGGGGGCGGTACGAGCAGTACTTC. The translation is CASSVAEGGRYEQYF.